The clone carrying this TCR beta chain showed up just a few times. The antigen is not known. The germline V gene has CDR1 DFQATT and CDR2 SNEGSKA (reference sequence). V was trimmed by 8 bases and J by 10 bases, leaving 23 bases between them. The CDR3 consists of 13 residues. These data originate in a study of T cell repertoires in cytomegalovirus infection. Study observations and caveats: People with CMV and the relevant HLA were identified by cumulative public TCR beta family frequency.

TCRdb processed the reads anew with MiXCR; each CDR3 protein has one entry. The sample yields hundreds of thousands of distinct CDR3 sequences, about a sixth seen once. The specimen was PBMCs. The chain links TRBV20-1 to TRBJ2-5; tentatively, D is TRBD2 (5 bases). This clonotype was sampled from a human donor in good health (CMV status not recorded). Some clones in this sample may be carry-over from other donors' samples. CDR3 sequence reads: CSTLYHSGVDQYF. CDR3 in DNA: TGCAGTACCCTATACCACTCCGGGGTGGACCAGTACTTC.